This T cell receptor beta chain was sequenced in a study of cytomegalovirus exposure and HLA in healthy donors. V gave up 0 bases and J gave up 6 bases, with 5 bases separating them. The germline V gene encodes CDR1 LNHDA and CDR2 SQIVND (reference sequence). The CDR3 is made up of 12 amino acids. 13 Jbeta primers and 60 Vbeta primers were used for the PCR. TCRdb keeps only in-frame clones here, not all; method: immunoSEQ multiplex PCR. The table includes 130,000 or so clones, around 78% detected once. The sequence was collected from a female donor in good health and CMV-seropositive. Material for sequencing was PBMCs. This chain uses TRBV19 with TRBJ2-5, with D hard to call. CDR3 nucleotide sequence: TGTGCCAGTAGTATAGATGACAAGACCCAGTACTTC. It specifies CASSIDDKTQYF. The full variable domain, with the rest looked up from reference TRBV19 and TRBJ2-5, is DGGITQSPKYLFRKEGQNVTLSCEQNLNHDAMYWYRQDPGQGLRLIYYSQIVNDFQKGDIAEGYSVSREKKESFPLTVTSAQKNPTAFYLCASSIDDKTQYFGPGTRLLVL.